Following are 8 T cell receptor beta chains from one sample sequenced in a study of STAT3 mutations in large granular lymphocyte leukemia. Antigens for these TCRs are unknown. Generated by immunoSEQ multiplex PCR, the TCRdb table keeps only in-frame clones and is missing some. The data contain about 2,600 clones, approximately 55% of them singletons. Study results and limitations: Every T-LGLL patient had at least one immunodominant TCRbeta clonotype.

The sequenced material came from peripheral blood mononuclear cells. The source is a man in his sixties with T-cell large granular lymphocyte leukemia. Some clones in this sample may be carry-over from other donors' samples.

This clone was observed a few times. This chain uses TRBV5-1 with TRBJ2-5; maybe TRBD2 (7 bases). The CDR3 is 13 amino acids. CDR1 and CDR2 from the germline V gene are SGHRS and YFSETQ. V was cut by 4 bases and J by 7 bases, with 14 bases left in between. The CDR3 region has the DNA TGCGCCAGCAGCCGCGGGGGCGAGGGGACCCAGTACTTC. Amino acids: CASSRGGEGTQYF.

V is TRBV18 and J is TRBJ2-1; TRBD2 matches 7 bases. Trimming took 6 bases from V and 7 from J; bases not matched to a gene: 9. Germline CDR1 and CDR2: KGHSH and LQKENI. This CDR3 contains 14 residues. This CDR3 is CASSRAGARNEQFF. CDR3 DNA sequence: TGTGCCAGCTCCCGCGCGGGAGCGCGGAATGAGCAGTTCTTC.

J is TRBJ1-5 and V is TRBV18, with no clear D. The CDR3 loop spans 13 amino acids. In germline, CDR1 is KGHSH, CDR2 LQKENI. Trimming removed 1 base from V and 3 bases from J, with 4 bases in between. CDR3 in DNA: TGTGCCAGCTCACCACACGACAATCAGCCCCAGCATTTT. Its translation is CASSPHDNQPQHF.

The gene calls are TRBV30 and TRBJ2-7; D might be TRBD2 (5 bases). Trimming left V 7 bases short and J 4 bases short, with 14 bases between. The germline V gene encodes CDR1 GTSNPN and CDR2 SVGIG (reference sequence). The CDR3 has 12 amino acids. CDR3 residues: CAYSRGLYEQYV. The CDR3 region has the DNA TGTGCCTATTCCAGAGGGCTTTACGAGCAGTACGTC.

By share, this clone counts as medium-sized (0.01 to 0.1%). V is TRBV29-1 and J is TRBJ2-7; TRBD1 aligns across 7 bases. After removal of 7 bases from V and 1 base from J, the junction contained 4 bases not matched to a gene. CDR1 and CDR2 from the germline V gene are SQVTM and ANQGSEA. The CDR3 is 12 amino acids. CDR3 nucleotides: TGCAGCGCAGGACAGGATTCCTACGAGCAGTACTTC. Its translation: CSAGQDSYEQYF.

The CDR3 DNA reads as TGTGCCTGGAGTTCGGCCGGATATGGCTACACCTTC. Residues: CAWSSAGYGYTF. The rearrangement links TRBV30 to TRBJ1-2; D remains unclear. The CDR3 is made up of 12 amino acids. V gave up 2 bases and J gave up 5 bases, with 9 bases separating them. Germline loops: CDR1 GTSNPN, CDR2 SVGIG (reference sequence).

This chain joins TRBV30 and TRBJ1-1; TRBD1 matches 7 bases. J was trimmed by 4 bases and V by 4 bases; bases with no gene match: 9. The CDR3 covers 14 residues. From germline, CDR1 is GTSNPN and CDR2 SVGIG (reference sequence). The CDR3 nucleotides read TGTGCCTGGATTCCACTCTACAGGGGCACTGAAGCTTTCTTT. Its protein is CAWIPLYRGTEAFF.

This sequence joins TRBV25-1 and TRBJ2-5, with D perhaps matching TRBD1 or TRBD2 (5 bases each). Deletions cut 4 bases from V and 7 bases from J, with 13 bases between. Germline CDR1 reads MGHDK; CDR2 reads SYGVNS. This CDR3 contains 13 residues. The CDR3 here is CASSGSSGGTQYF. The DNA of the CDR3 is TGTGCCAGCAGTGGGTCCTCTGGGGGGACCCAGTACTTC.